This passage covers 8 T cell receptor beta chains from one sample sequenced in a study of blood T cells in healthy people across ages. Using a J-beta primer mix together with a sample-barcoded 5' primer, a second PCR was run for about 6 to 12 cycles. TCRdb independently ran MiXCR on the 5' RACE reads; one entry per CDR3 protein. The sample has 650,000 to 1,000,000 distinct CDR3 sequences; more than 35% are singletons. The sequenced sample consisted of blood. The receptors originated from an elderly man in good health.

The rearrangement joins TRBV7-3 to TRBJ2-1; 8 nucleotides align to TRBD2. The CDR3 extends over 15 amino acids. In germline, CDR1 is SGHTA, CDR2 FQGTGA. The V gene end was trimmed by 4 bases and the J gene end by 4 bases; junction bases not matched to a gene: 6. The CDR3 loop is CASSSAGLGYNEQFF. The DNA for the CDR3 is TGTGCCAGCAGCTCCGCGGGACTAGGATACAATGAGCAGTTCTTC. Looking up the rest from reference TRBV7-3 and TRBJ2-1 gives the full variable domain: GAGVSQTPSNKVTEKGKYVELRCDPISGHTALYWYRQSLGQGPEFLIYFQGTGAADDSGLPNDRFFAVRPEGSVSTLKIQRTERGDSAVYLCASSSAGLGYNEQFFGPGTRLTVL.

V usage is TRBV11-1 and J usage is TRBJ2-1; 7 positions agree with TRBD2. The length of the CDR3 is 16 residues. Germline CDR1 SGHAT, CDR2 FQDESV (reference sequence). The J segment lost 8 bases and the V segment lost 5 bases, leaving 15 bases of the junction unmatched. The CDR3 loop reads CASSPSGQRGYDEQFF. The CDR3 DNA sequence: TGTGCCAGCAGCCCCTCCGGGCAGCGGGGTTACGATGAGCAGTTCTTC. Using reference TRBV11-1 and TRBJ2-1 for the parts outside the CDR3, the full variable domain is EAEVAQSPRYKITEKSQAVAFWCDPISGHATLYWYRQILGQGPELLVQFQDESVVDDSQLPKDRFSAERLKGVDSTLKIQPAELGDSAMYLCASSPSGQRGYDEQFFGPGTRLTVL.

The chain links TRBV3-1 to TRBJ2-7, with 7 bases matching TRBD1. V dropped 1 base and J dropped 3; count of bases not matched to a gene: 9. This CDR3 contains 16 residues. Germline lookup yields CDR1 LGHDT and CDR2 YNNKEL (reference sequence). CDR3 coding DNA: TGTGCCAGCAGCCAAGGTGAGACAGGGTGGTACTACGAGCAGTACTTC. Amino acids: CASSQGETGWYYEQYF.

The V call is TRBV12-3 or TRBV12-4, the J call TRBJ2-3, with D possibly matching TRBD2 (6 bases). This CDR3 region has 15 residues. Trimming pared 4 bases from V and 4 bases from J, leaving 15 bases between. CDR3 residues: CASSSVRAGPDTQYF. The CDR3 nucleotides are TGTGCCAGCAGTTCTGTAAGAGCGGGTCCAGATACGCAGTATTTT.

V usage is TRBV25-1 and J usage is TRBJ2-7, with 7 nucleotides matching TRBD2. With V trimmed by 6 bases and J by 2 bases, 13 bases remained unmatched. Germline V gives CDR1 MGHDK, CDR2 SYGVNS. The CDR3 is 16 amino acids. CDR3 coding DNA: TGTGCCAGCAGGGGAGCGGGGTCCCCCTCCACCTACGAGCAGTACTTC. Protein sequence: CASRGAGSPSTYEQYF.

This clonotype was seen a few times. V and J are TRBV5-1 and TRBJ2-1; 11 positions agree with TRBD2. The CDR3 loop spans 18 amino acids. CDR1 SGHRS and CDR2 YFSETQ come from the germline V gene. The V gene end was trimmed by 2 bases and the J gene end by 0 bases; junction bases not matched to a gene: 7. The CDR3 loop reads CASSFGGLAGGSYNEQFF. The CDR3 DNA sequence: TGCGCCAGCAGCTTTGGTGGGCTAGCGGGAGGCTCCTACAATGAGCAGTTCTTC.

There are a few counts of this clonotype. V is TRBV30 and J is TRBJ1-2, with no clear D. CDR1 and CDR2 (germline): GTSNPN, SVGIG (reference sequence). The V and J ends lost 2 bases and 4 bases respectively, with 14 bases between them. The CDR3 consists of 14 residues. Here the CDR3 reads CAWSRVAQSYGYTF. DNA for the CDR3: TGTGCCTGGAGTCGCGTAGCACAGAGCTATGGCTACACCTTC.

The chain couples TRBV5-1 to TRBJ2-5; a possible D gene is TRBD2 (5 bases). Trimming cost V 8 bases and J 7 bases, with 24 bases left between them. CDR3 length: 15 residues. From germline, CDR1 is SGHRS and CDR2 YFSETQ. The CDR3 is CASGVSGPREGTQYF. In DNA form, the CDR3 reads TGCGCCAGTGGAGTCTCCGGGCCGAGGGAAGGGACCCAGTACTTC.